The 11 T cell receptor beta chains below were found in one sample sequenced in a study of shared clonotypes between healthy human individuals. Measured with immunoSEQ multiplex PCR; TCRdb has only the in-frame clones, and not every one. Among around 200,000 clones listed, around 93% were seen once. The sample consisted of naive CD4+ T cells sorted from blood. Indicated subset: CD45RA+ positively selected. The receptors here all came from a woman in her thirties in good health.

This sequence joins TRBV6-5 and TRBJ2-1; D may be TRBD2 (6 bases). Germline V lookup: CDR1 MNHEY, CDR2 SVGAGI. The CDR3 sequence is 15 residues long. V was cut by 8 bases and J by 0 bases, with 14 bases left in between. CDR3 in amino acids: CASSRDRSSYNEQFF. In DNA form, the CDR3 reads TGTGCCAGCTCGCGGGACCGCAGCTCCTACAATGAGCAGTTCTTC.

CDR3 coding DNA: TGTGCCAGCAGTTTTCGCGTGGGGCCCCCTACCATAACCGATACGCAGTATTTT. Protein: CASSFRVGPPTITDTQYF. The V call is TRBV27, the J call TRBJ2-3; D is perhaps TRBD1 (5 bases). The germline V gene encodes CDR1 MNHEY and CDR2 SMNVEV (reference sequence). This CDR3 region has 18 residues. The V and J ends lost 3 bases and 6 bases respectively, with 25 bases between them.

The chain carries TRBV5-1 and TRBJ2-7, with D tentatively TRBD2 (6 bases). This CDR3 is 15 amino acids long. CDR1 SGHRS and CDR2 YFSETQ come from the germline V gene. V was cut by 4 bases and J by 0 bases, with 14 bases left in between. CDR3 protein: CASSPVGGSSYEQYF. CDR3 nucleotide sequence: TGCGCCAGCAGCCCTGTGGGGGGAAGCTCCTACGAGCAGTACTTC. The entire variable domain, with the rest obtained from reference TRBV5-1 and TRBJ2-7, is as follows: KAGVTQTPRYLIKTRGQQVTLSCSPISGHRSVSWYQQTPGQGLQFLFEYFSETQRNKGNFPGRFSGRQFSNSRSEMNVSTLELGDSALYLCASSPVGGSSYEQYFGPGTRLTVT.

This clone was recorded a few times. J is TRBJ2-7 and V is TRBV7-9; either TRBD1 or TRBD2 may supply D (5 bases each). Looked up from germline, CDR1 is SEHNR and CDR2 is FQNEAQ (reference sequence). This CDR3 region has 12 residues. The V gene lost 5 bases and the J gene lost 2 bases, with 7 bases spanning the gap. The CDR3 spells CASSEGPYEQYF. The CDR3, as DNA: TGTGCCAGCAGCGAGGGGCCCTACGAGCAGTACTTC.

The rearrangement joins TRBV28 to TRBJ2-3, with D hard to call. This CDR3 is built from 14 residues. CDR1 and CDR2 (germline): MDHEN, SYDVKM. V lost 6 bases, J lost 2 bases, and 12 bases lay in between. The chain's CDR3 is CASSGSDHTDTQYF. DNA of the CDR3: TGTGCCAGCAGCGGATCGGACCACACAGATACGCAGTATTTT.

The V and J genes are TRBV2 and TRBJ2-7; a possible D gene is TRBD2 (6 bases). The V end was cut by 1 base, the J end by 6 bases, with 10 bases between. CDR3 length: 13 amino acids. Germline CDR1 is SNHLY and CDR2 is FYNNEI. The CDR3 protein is CASSEEASAEQYF. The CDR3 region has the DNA TGTGCCAGCAGTGAAGAGGCTAGCGCCGAGCAGTACTTC.

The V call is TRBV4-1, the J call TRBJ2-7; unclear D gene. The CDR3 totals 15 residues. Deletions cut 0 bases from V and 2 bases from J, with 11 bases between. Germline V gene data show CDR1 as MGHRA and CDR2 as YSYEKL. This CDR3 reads CASSQDPGNTYEQYF. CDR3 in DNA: TGCGCCAGCAGCCAAGATCCAGGAAATACCTACGAGCAGTACTTC.

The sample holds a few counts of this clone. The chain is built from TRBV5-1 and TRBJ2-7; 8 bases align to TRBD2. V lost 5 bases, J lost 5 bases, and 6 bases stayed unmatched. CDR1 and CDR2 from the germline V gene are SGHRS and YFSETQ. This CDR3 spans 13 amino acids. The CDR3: CASSSGDGNEQYF. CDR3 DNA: TGCGCCAGCAGTAGCGGGGACGGCAACGAGCAGTACTTC.

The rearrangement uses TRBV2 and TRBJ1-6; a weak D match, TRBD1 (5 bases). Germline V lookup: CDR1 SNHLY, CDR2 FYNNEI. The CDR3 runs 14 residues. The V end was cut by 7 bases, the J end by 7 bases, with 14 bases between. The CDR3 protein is CASIGGLWNSPLHF. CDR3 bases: TGTGCCAGCATTGGGGGGTTGTGGAATTCACCCCTCCACTTT.

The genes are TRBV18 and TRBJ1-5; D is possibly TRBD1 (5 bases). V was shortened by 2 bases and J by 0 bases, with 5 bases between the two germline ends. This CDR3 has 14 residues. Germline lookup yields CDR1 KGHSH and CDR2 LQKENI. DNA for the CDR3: TGTGCCAGCTCACCAGACAGTAGCAATCAGCCCCAGCATTTT. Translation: CASSPDSSNQPQHF.

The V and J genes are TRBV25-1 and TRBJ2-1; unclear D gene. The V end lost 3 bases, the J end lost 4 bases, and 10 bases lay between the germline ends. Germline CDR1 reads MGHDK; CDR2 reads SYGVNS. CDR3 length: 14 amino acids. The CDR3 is CASSESGRYNEQFF. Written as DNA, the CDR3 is TGTGCCAGCAGTGAGTCCGGCAGATACAATGAGCAGTTCTTC.